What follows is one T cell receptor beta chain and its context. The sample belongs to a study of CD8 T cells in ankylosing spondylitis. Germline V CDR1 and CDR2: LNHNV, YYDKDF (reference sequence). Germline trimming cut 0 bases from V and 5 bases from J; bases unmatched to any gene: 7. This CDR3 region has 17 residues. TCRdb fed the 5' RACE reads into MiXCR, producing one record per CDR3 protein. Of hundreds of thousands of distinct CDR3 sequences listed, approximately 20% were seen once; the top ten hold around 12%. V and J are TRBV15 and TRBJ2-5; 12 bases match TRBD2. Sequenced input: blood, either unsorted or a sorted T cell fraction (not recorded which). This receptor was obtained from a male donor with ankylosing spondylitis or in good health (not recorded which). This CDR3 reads CATSRDLAGGLTETQYF. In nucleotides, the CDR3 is TGTGCCACCAGCAGAGATCTAGCGGGGGGGCTCACGGAGACCCAGTACTTC.